Listed below are T cell receptor beta chains from one sample, sequenced in a study of blood T cell repertoires in COVID-19. Clones were read by immunoSEQ multiplex PCR, and TCRdb kept only the in-frame ones, dropping some. Counted here are 120,000 or so clones, 90% occurring once; the ten biggest clones make up around 3.8%. The material sequenced was peripheral blood. The origin of the receptors is a man between 45 and 60 years old with active COVID-19. Both conserved end residues are part of each CDR3. A D gene is named only where the DNA matches it firmly.

d_call j_call v_call cdr3_aa
NA TRBJ2-7 TRBV5-6 CASSLQSYEQYF
NA TRBJ1-5 TRBV4-1 CASSQDPVSNQPQHF
TRBD2 TRBJ2-3 TRBV5-1 CASSSRLAGAHTQYF
TRBD1 TRBJ2-7 TRBV6-6 CASSSSGTGSYEQYF
NA TRBJ1-5 TRBV6-5 CASSGTGTGNQPQHF
TRBD1 TRBJ2-3 TRBV18 CASSPPRTGGADTQYF
NA TRBJ2-1 TRBV4-2 CASSGLRRDNEQFF
NA TRBJ1-3 TRBV6-5 CASGQGPGNTIYF
NA TRBJ1-5 TRBV18 CASSPGVGGPNQPQHF
NA TRBJ2-1 TRBV9 CASSVGVRAHSYNEQFF
TRBD2 TRBJ2-1 TRBV27 CASSLYAGVQIYNEQFF
TRBD1 TRBJ1-5 TRBV7-9 CASSLDGQGDQPQHF
TRBD1 TRBJ1-6 TRBV3-1/TRBV3-2 CASSPRDRVSPLHF
TRBD2 TRBJ2-1 TRBV20-1 CSASTSGRYGYNEQFF
NA TRBJ1-6 TRBV19 CASSIGQPNSPLHF
TRBD1 TRBJ2-1 TRBV5-1 CASSPGTGSWDEQFF
NA TRBJ1-6 TRBV27 CASSFNRDNSPLHF
NA TRBJ2-1 TRBV11-3 CASSTTLATYNEQFF
NA TRBJ1-1 TRBV18 CASSPVLRGGRNTEAFF
NA TRBJ1-2 TRBV9 CASSPPGSGVNYGYTF
NA TRBJ1-1 TRBV7-8 CASSTQGKVEAFF
TRBD1 TRBJ1-1 TRBV19 CATRGLGQGASNTEAFF
NA TRBJ1-1 TRBV5-6 CASSLRLATEAFF
NA TRBJ1-2 TRBV2 CASRGPAANYGYTF
TRBD1 TRBJ1-5 TRBV9 CASSEGQGGNQPQHF
NA TRBJ1-3 TRBV3-1/TRBV3-2 CASSQDHNTVSGNTIYF
NA TRBJ2-7 TRBV5-1 CASSLVSGWEQYF
TRBD2 TRBJ2-5 TRBV6-5 CASSPSGTETQYF
NA TRBJ1-2 TRBV18 CASSHDRTGGYGYTF
NA TRBJ1-1 TRBV5-1 CASSLAGNTEAFF
NA TRBJ2-2 TRBV5-4 CASSLAASRMNTGELFF
TRBD2 TRBJ2-4 TRBV10-3 CAISESGEGAKNIQYF
NA TRBJ2-3 TRBV7-9 CASTRADTQYF
TRBD1 TRBJ1-2 TRBV5-1 CASSLGQGVYGYTF
TRBD2 TRBJ2-2 TRBV6-2/TRBV6-3 CASSRTSGSSTGELFF
NA TRBJ2-1 TRBV5-1 CASSTPKEGGLSNEQFF
NA TRBJ2-5 TRBV7-8 CASSSSGASETQYF
NA TRBJ1-4 TRBV5-1 CASSPAGVGEKLFF
TRBD1 TRBJ1-1 TRBV7-9 CASSFTGALGTEAFF
NA TRBJ1-5 TRBV6-5 CASRVGGGQPQHF
NA TRBJ1-3 TRBV9 CASSPQQATGNTIYF
TRBD2 TRBJ2-3 TRBV14 CASSQDRLAGRTDTQYF
NA TRBJ1-2 TRBV5-1 CASSPSAPPNGYTF
TRBD2 TRBJ2-3 TRBV6-2/TRBV6-3 CASSYTSGGRRDTQYF
NA TRBJ2-2 TRBV24-1 CATSAVSPNTGELFF
NA TRBJ1-2 TRBV5-1 CASSLTVANYGYTF